By sample share, the clone carrying this T cell receptor beta chain is medium-sized (0.01 to 0.1%). Its antigen is unidentified. At the DNA level, this CDR3 is encoded by other sequences in the same sample as well. This entry belongs to a study of shared clonotypes between healthy human individuals. In the study overall: A couple of women and a few men aged 18 to 49 served as donors.

The data were produced by immunoSEQ multiplex PCR, yet TCRdb's version contains in-frame clones alone and is incomplete. The sample has approximately 500,000 clones, 70% to 85% seen once; the top ten hold around 12%. Study-level points and caveats: Blood alone was sampled, and tissue repertoires likely differ.

Those who donated, Caucasian adults without exception, all lived in Nashville, Tennessee. Germline V gene sequence: CDR1 SGHDT, CDR2 YYEEEE. Trimming took 2 bases from V and 4 from J, leaving 9 bases between them. The CDR3 is 13 amino acids. The chain joins TRBV5-6 to TRBJ1-2, with a possible D match to TRBD1 (6 bases). This TCR was recovered from a woman in her forties in good health. Some clones in this sample may be carry-over from other donors' samples. The sequencing input was PBMCs. The CDR3 region is CASSFLQGYGYTF. CDR3 coding DNA: TGTGCCAGCAGCTTCTTACAGGGCTATGGCTACACCTTC.